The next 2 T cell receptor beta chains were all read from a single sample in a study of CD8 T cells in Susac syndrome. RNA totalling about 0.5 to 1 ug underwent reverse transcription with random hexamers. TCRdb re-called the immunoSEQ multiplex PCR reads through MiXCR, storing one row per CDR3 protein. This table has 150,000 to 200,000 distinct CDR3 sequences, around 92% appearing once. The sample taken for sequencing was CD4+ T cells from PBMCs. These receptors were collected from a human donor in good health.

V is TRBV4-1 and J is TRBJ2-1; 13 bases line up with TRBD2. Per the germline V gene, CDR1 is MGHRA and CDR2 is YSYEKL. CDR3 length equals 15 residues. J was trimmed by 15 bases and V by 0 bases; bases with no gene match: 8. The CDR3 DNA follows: TGCGCCAGCAGCCAAGAAGGACTAGCGGGGGTTCCCCCGTTCTTC. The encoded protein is CASSQEGLAGVPPFF.

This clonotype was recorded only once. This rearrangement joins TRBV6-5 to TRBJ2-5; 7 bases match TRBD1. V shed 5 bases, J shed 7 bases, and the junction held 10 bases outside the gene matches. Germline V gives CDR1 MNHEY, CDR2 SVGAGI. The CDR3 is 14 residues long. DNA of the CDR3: TGTGCCAGCAGTACCGGGACAGAGGTCCCGACCCAGTACTTC. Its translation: CASSTGTEVPTQYF.